This T cell receptor (beta chain) appears in the sequencing data of a study of blood T cell repertoires in COVID-19. Study as a whole: Both acute and convalescent COVID-19 samples were obtained from the United States, Italy and Spain.

The CDR3 consists of 12 residues. V lost 10 bases and J lost 3, with 10 bases in between. Germline values: CDR1 ENHRY, CDR2 SYGVKD. Measured with immunoSEQ multiplex PCR; TCRdb has only the in-frame clones, and not every one. The sample yields 76,000 or so clones, over 70% seen once. This TCR was sampled from a man aged 50-60 years with acute or convalescent COVID-19. The V call is TRBV10-3, the J call TRBJ1-5, with D perhaps matching TRBD1 (5 bases). Specimen: peripheral blood. This chain's CDR3 is CATRGTNQPQHF. Written as DNA, the CDR3 is TGTGCCACCCGGGGGACCAATCAGCCCCAGCATTTT.